Below are 31 T cell receptor beta chains sequenced from a single sample in a study of shared clonotypes between healthy human individuals. Assay used: immunoSEQ multiplex PCR; TCRdb lists only in-frame clones, some missing. Of approximately 400,000 clones listed, 96% are singletons. Sequencing was performed on memory CD8+ T cells sorted from blood. Subset given: CD45RO+ cells pooled with CCR7-negative TemRA cells. The receptors here all came from a man between 25 and 39 years old in good health.

V is TRBV10-3 and J is TRBJ1-1, with TRBD1 identical over 11 bases. The CDR3 has 13 residues. Germline V gene lookup returns CDR1 ENHRY and CDR2 SYGVKD. The J segment lost 4 bases and the V segment lost 6 bases, leaving 1 base of the junction unmatched. The CDR3 sequence: CAIRGTGGTEAFF. The CDR3 nucleotides are TGTGCCATCAGAGGGACAGGGGGCACTGAAGCTTTCTTT.

This chain uses TRBV5-1 with TRBJ2-3, with unresolved D. Germline V gives CDR1 SGHRS, CDR2 YFSETQ. V was clipped by 0 bases and J by 2 bases, with 7 bases between them. The CDR3 is 14 amino acids. CDR3 region: CASSLAANTDTQYF. The CDR3 DNA reads as TGCGCCAGCAGCTTGGCCGCAAACACAGATACGCAGTATTTT.

A word on this clone: The junction departs from the called germline gene at one end, perhaps through a read error. The chain joins TRBV6-1 to TRBJ1-2, with 8 nucleotides matching TRBD1. CDR1 is MNHNS and CDR2 is SASEGT in the germline V gene. The CDR3 loop spans 15 amino acids. As DNA, the CDR3 is TGTGCCAGCAGTGAAGGGGGGACAGGTAACCATGGCTACACCTTC. This codes for CASSEGGTGNHGYTF.

The chain uses TRBV7-9 and TRBJ2-2; 9 bases fit TRBD1. The CDR3 has 18 amino acids. Germline V gene sequence: CDR1 SEHNR, CDR2 FQNEAQ (reference sequence). Unmatched junction bases numbered 10, after V lost 0 bases and J lost 5 bases. The CDR3 DNA sequence: TGTGCCAGCAGCTTAGCCTTACAGGGGGCGCGAAGGACCGGGGAGCTGTTTTTT. Protein sequence: CASSLALQGARRTGELFF.

This chain links TRBV4-2 with TRBJ2-7, with 7 bases that match TRBD2. This CDR3 comprises 13 residues. The germline CDR1 and CDR2 sequences are LGHNA and YNFKEQ. After removal of 5 bases from V and 7 bases from J, the junction contained 8 bases not matched to a gene. The CDR3 is CASSFRLAREQYF. CDR3 in DNA: TGTGCCAGCAGCTTCCGACTAGCTAGGGAGCAGTACTTC.

The CDR3 coding sequence is TGTGCCAGCATCGGAAACCAAGAGACCCAGTACTTC. Protein: CASIGNQETQYF. The genes are TRBV28 and TRBJ2-5; the D is unclear. The length of the CDR3 is 12 residues. The V gene's germline CDR1 is MDHEN and CDR2 SYDVKM. The V gene lost 7 bases and the J gene lost 0 bases, with 6 bases spanning the gap.

This clone was detected only a few times. The chain is built from TRBV30 and TRBJ2-7; D remains unclear. V was shortened by 4 bases and J by 2 bases, with 12 bases between the two germline ends. CDR1 is GTSNPN and CDR2 is SVGIG in the germline V gene (reference sequence). The CDR3 covers 13 residues. For the CDR3, the DNA is TGTGCCTGGACTACGAAGCTAGCCTACGAGCAGTACTTC. Translating it yields CAWTTKLAYEQYF.

V is TRBV5-5 and J is TRBJ2-7; 11 bases align to TRBD1. Germline CDR1 SGHKS, CDR2 YYEKEE (reference sequence). The CDR3 has 15 residues. Trimming took 4 bases from V and 6 from J; bases not matched to a gene: 9. The DNA of the CDR3 is TGTGCCAGCAGCCCTTGGACAGGGGGCGGGGGCGAGCAGTACTTC. Protein: CASSPWTGGGGEQYF.

The rearrangement links TRBV28 to TRBJ2-2, with 7 bases matching TRBD2. Trimming took 7 bases from V and 7 from J; bases not matched to a gene: 12. The CDR3 extends over 15 amino acids. Germline loops: CDR1 MDHEN, CDR2 SYDVKM. CDR3 region: CASTASGTGNGELFF. The CDR3 region has the DNA TGTGCCAGCACCGCCAGCGGGACCGGAAACGGGGAGCTGTTTTTT.

The CDR3 DNA is TGTGCCAGCAGCCGCACCCCGGCTGAAGCTTTCTTT. It encodes CASSRTPAEAFF. This rearrangement joins TRBV28 to TRBJ1-1, with D unresolved. V shed 6 bases and J shed 6 bases, with 11 bases lying between them. The germline V gene has CDR1 MDHEN and CDR2 SYDVKM. This CDR3 contains 12 residues.

The chain carries TRBV2 and TRBJ1-4; perhaps TRBD1 as D (6 bases). Germline CDR1 and CDR2: SNHLY and FYNNEI. The CDR3 loop spans 13 amino acids. Trimming left V 9 bases short and J 8 bases short, with 16 bases between. The CDR3 loop reads CASTGSLGEKLFF. The CDR3 region has the DNA TGTGCCAGTACAGGGTCATTAGGAGAAAAACTGTTTTTT.

The rearrangement uses TRBV5-1 and TRBJ1-4; a weak D match, TRBD1 (5 bases). Germline CDR1 is SGHRS and CDR2 is YFSETQ. The germline V and J ends were trimmed by 0 bases and 8 bases, with 11 bases remaining between them. The CDR3 extends over 14 amino acids. CDR3 in DNA: TGCGCCAGCAGCTTGGGCAGGGAGGGCGAAAAACTGTTTTTT. Its translation is CASSLGREGEKLFF.

This rearrangement joins TRBV11-2 to TRBJ1-5; 9 nucleotides agree with TRBD1. Germline values: CDR1 SGHAT, CDR2 FQNNGV. This CDR3 comprises 17 residues. Trimming took 2 bases from V and 5 from J; bases not matched to a gene: 10. The CDR3 DNA is TGTGCCAGCAGCTTATACCCGCCGGGACAGGGTCATCAGCCCCAGCATTTT. It translates to CASSLYPPGQGHQPQHF.

The V gene is TRBV4-1, the J gene TRBJ2-7, with 10 nucleotides matching TRBD1. CDR1 and CDR2 from the germline V gene are MGHRA and YSYEKL. After removal of 4 bases from V and 2 bases from J, the junction contained 8 bases not matched to a gene. The CDR3 has 16 amino acids. The CDR3 region is CASSRGTGVPTYEQYF. Here the CDR3 DNA reads TGCGCCAGCAGCCGAGGGACAGGGGTCCCTACCTACGAGCAGTACTTC.

The chain recombines TRBV7-6 with TRBJ1-2; no reliable D call. V was clipped by 5 bases and J by 3 bases, with 7 bases between them. The CDR3 totals 12 residues. Germline-derived CDR1 and CDR2 are SGHVS and FNYEAQ. CDR3 sequence: CASSPDYYGYTF. Written as DNA, the CDR3 is TGTGCCAGCAGCCCGGACTACTATGGCTACACCTTC.

The count of this clone is one. The chain links TRBV10-1 to TRBJ2-7; D is tentatively TRBD1 or TRBD2 (5 bases each). Germline CDR1 reads WNHNN; CDR2 reads SYGVQD (reference sequence). The ends were cut back, 0 bases at V and 2 bases at J, with 8 bases in the middle. This CDR3 has 14 amino acids. CDR3 in amino acids: CASSESGTTYEQYF. The CDR3 DNA reads as TGCGCCAGCAGTGAGTCGGGGACCACCTACGAGCAGTACTTC.

There are a few counts of this clone. The chain combines TRBV28 with TRBJ1-5; D gene unclear. Germline V gene lookup returns CDR1 MDHEN and CDR2 SYDVKM. This CDR3 comprises 13 residues. The germline V and J ends were trimmed by 4 bases and 6 bases, with 10 bases remaining between them. The CDR3 region has the DNA TGTGCCAGCAGTTGGGCCAGTACTCAGCCCCAGCATTTT. It is translated as CASSWASTQPQHF.

The chain carries TRBV2 and TRBJ2-1, with 7 bases lining up with TRBD2. Germline CDR1 SNHLY, CDR2 FYNNEI. Germline trimming cut 8 bases from V and 5 bases from J; bases unmatched to any gene: 12. This CDR3 contains 15 residues. As DNA, the CDR3 is TGTGCCAGCGTAAGCGGCCGGGACTACAACAATGAGCAGTTCTTC. Amino acids: CASVSGRDYNNEQFF.

The chain uses TRBV27 and TRBJ2-7, with D tentatively TRBD2 (5 bases). This CDR3 is built from 14 residues. Germline CDR1 is MNHEY and CDR2 is SMNVEV (reference sequence). V lost 3 bases, J lost 1 base, and 10 bases lay in between. The CDR3 nucleotides read TGTGCCAGCAGTTTCAAAACTAGTTCCTACGAGCAGTACTTC. This gives the protein CASSFKTSSYEQYF.

This chain joins TRBV9 and TRBJ2-6; D gene uncertain. Trimming took 0 bases from V and 1 from J, leaving 5 bases between them. Germline V gene data show CDR1 as SGDLS and CDR2 as YYNGEE. CDR3 length equals 15 residues. The chain's CDR3 is CASSVVRSGANVLTF. The DNA of the CDR3 is TGTGCCAGCAGCGTAGTAAGATCTGGGGCCAACGTCCTGACTTTC.

This chain links TRBV15 with TRBJ2-6; maybe TRBD1 (6 bases). The CDR3 has 16 amino acids. Trimming removed 5 bases at V and 0 bases at J, with 11 bases between. CDR1 LNHNV and CDR2 YYDKDF come from the germline V gene (reference sequence). CDR3 coding DNA: TGTGCCACCAGCCCGACAGGTCCCTCTGGGGCCAACGTCCTGACTTTC. Amino acid sequence: CATSPTGPSGANVLTF.

The genes are TRBV27 and TRBJ2-7, with TRBD2 identical over 7 bases. From germline, CDR1 is MNHEY and CDR2 SMNVEV (reference sequence). Germline trimming cut 6 bases from V and 4 bases from J; bases unmatched to any gene: 18. CDR3 size: 17 residues. This chain's CDR3 is CASSFIAGLPRIYEQYF. DNA of the CDR3: TGTGCCAGCAGCTTTATAGCGGGCCTACCAAGGATATACGAGCAGTACTTC.

The gene calls are TRBV5-1 and TRBJ2-1, with TRBD2 matching 7 bases. The germline V gene encodes CDR1 SGHRS and CDR2 YFSETQ. The CDR3 totals 16 residues. Trimming took 4 bases from V and 3 from J; bases not matched to a gene: 10. The chain's CDR3 is CASSPTSEGLYNEQFF. DNA for the CDR3: TGCGCCAGCAGCCCAACTAGCGAAGGGCTCTACAATGAGCAGTTCTTC. Based on the CDR3 plus reference TRBV5-1 and TRBJ2-1, the full variable domain is KAGVTQTPRYLIKTRGQQVTLSCSPISGHRSVSWYQQTPGQGLQFLFEYFSETQRNKGNFPGRFSGRQFSNSRSEMNVSTLELGDSALYLCASSPTSEGLYNEQFFGPGTRLTVL.

The chain joins TRBV20-1 to TRBJ2-3; no firm D call. V was pared by 3 bases and J by 4 bases, with 5 bases between. Germline V gene data show CDR1 as DFQATT and CDR2 as SNEGSKA (reference sequence). The CDR3 length is 11 residues. The DNA for the CDR3 is TGCAGTGCTAGTTCAGCAGATACGCAGTATTTT. Translation gives CSASSADTQYF.

The V call is TRBV4-1, the J call TRBJ2-6, with TRBD2 matching over 9 bases. Per the germline V gene, CDR1 is MGHRA and CDR2 is YSYEKL. Trimming cost V 0 bases and J 1 base; bases outside gene matches: 4. The CDR3 covers 18 residues. The CDR3 reads CASSQEVSGSSGANVLTF. In DNA, the CDR3 is TGCGCCAGCAGCCAAGAGGTTAGCGGGAGTTCTGGGGCCAACGTCCTGACTTTC.

CDR3 nucleotide sequence: TGTGCCAGCAGCTTGGGAGCCCACCTGGCTGAAGCTTTCTTT. Translated, it gives CASSLGAHLAEAFF. The chain combines TRBV5-8 with TRBJ1-1; the D is unclear. Germline V gene lookup returns CDR1 SGHTS and CDR2 YDEGEE. Trimming shortened V by 0 bases and J by 6 bases, and 12 bases separated the two germline ends. The CDR3 has 14 amino acids.

The chain has TRBV9 and TRBJ2-5; no definite D call. Germline assignment: CDR1 SGDLS and CDR2 YYNGEE. The CDR3 contains 15 residues. Trimming left V 0 bases short and J 0 bases short, with 9 bases between. CDR3 DNA sequence: TGTGCCAGCAGCGTAGGTTACGACTACCAAGAGACCCAGTACTTC. This encodes CASSVGYDYQETQYF.

The chain recombines TRBV27 with TRBJ2-1; 12 nucleotides align to TRBD2. The CDR3 contains 15 residues. The V gene's germline CDR1 is MNHEY and CDR2 SMNVEV (reference sequence). V shed 6 bases and J 10 bases; nucleotides not matched to a gene: 10. CDR3 protein: CASSYQGLAGREQFF. As DNA, the CDR3 is TGTGCCAGCAGCTACCAAGGACTAGCGGGACGGGAGCAGTTCTTC.

The chain has TRBV7-3 and TRBJ2-1; 13 bases agree with TRBD2. Germline values: CDR1 SGHTA, CDR2 FQGTGA. The CDR3 consists of 16 residues. Trimming took 3 bases from V and 10 from J; bases not matched to a gene: 9. The CDR3 nucleotides read TGTGCCAGCAGCTTCACCGGACTAGCGGGAGTGGGGGAGCAGTTCTTC. As protein: CASSFTGLAGVGEQFF.

The chain is built from TRBV19 and TRBJ2-7; tentative D call: TRBD2 (6 bases). From germline, CDR1 is LNHDA and CDR2 SQIVND (reference sequence). Trimming took off 5 bases at V and 2 bases at J, with 16 bases between the two ends. The CDR3 contains 15 residues. Written as DNA, the CDR3 is TGTGCCAGTAGTCCCCGAGCGGGTTGGCCCTACGAGCAGTACTTC. Amino acids: CASSPRAGWPYEQYF.

This chain joins TRBV6-1 and TRBJ2-7, with D perhaps being TRBD1 or TRBD2 (5 bases each). V dropped 4 bases and J dropped 3 bases, with 16 bases sitting between them. The CDR3 loop spans 15 amino acids. Germline CDR1 and CDR2: MNHNS and SASEGT. CDR3 coding DNA: TGTGCCAGCAGTGTAGGGGCTGGGGGATACTACGAGCAGTACTTC. Protein product: CASSVGAGGYYEQYF.